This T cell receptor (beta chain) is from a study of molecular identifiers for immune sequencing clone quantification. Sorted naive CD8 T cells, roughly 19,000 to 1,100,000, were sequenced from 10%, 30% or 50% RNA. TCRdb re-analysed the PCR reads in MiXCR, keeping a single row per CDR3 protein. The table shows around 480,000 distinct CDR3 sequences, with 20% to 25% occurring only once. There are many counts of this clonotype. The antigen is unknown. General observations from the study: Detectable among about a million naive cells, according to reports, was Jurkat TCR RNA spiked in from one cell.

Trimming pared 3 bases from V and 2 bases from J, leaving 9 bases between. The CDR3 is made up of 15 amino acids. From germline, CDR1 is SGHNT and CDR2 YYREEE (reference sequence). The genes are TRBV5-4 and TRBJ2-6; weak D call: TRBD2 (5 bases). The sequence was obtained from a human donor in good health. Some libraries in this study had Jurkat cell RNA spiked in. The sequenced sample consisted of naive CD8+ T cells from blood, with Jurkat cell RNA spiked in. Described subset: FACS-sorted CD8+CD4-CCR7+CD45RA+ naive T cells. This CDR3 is CASSWFGAGANVLTF. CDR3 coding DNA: TGTGCCAGCAGCTGGTTCGGGGCTGGGGCCAACGTCCTGACTTTC.